The rows below give T cell receptor beta chains drawn from one sample of a study of neurological immune-mediated disorders. TCRdb passed the 5' RACE reads through MiXCR, listing each CDR3 protein once. Counted here are 50,000 or so distinct CDR3 sequences, about 25% occurring once; the ten biggest clones make up roughly 25%. Sample: PBMCs. These receptors originate from a woman aged 70-85 years in good health. Each CDR3 is given with its conserved first and last residue. D genes are given only for firm matches. The listing skips clone size in some rows; elsewhere it reads once, few, many or a size class.

TRBV20-1,TRBD2,TRBJ2-7,many,CSATPSGTSRSYEQYF,TGCAGTGCTACCCCCTCGGGGACTAGCAGGTCCTACGAGCAGTACTTC
TRBV19,TRBD1,TRBJ1-1,.,CASSRRQGTEAFF,TGTGCCAGTAGTCGTCGACAGGGCACTGAAGCTTTCTTT
TRBV28,.,TRBJ2-1,many,CAIRDWNYNEQFF,TGTGCCATCCGGGACTGGAATTACAATGAGCAGTTCTTC
TRBV5-1,.,TRBJ1-5,many,CASSSTAGANQPQHF,TGCGCCAGCAGCTCGACCGCCGGTGCGAATCAGCCCCAGCATTTT
TRBV12-3/TRBV12-4,.,TRBJ1-4,.,CASSLSPRNEKLFF,TGTGCCAGCAGTTTAAGCCCGCGGAATGAAAAACTGTTTTTT
TRBV7-3,.,TRBJ2-2,many,CASSLGRSGELFF,TGTGCCAGCAGCTTAGGGAGGTCCGGGGAGCTGTTTTTT
TRBV6-2/TRBV6-3,TRBD1,TRBJ1-5,many,CASRQIGKGAQGNQPQHF,TGTGCCAGCCGCCAGATTGGCAAGGGGGCGCAGGGCAATCAGCCCCAGCATTTT
TRBV18,.,TRBJ2-5,.,CASSPRIQETQYF,TGTGCCAGCTCACCACGGATCCAAGAGACCCAGTACTTC
TRBV5-1,.,TRBJ2-2,.,CASSLALRTGPTGELFF,TGCGCCAGCAGCTTGGCCCTGAGAACAGGGCCCACCGGGGAGCTGTTTTTT
TRBV7-9,.,TRBJ2-4,.,CASTREGAKNIQYF,TGTGCCAGCACCCGTGAGGGTGCCAAAAACATTCAGTACTTC
TRBV24-1,TRBD2,TRBJ2-1,many,CATSDGTTDNEQFF,TGTGCCACCAGTGACGGGACTACCGACAATGAGCAGTTCTTC
TRBV20-1,.,TRBJ2-5,many,CSARGPRGVGETQYF,TGCAGTGCTAGGGGCCCGAGGGGGGTTGGAGAGACCCAGTACTTC
TRBV20-1,TRBD2,TRBJ2-7,.,CSGRGDSYEQYF,TGCAGTGGTCGGGGGGACTCCTACGAGCAGTACTTC
TRBV12-3/TRBV12-4,.,TRBJ1-5,.,CASRASKTYSNQPQHF,TGTGCCAGCAGGGCGTCGAAGACTTATAGCAATCAGCCCCAGCATTTT
TRBV5-6,.,TRBJ2-5,many,CASSLGNQETQYF,TGTGCCAGCAGCTTGGGTAATCAAGAGACCCAGTACTTC
TRBV5-6,.,TRBJ2-2,many,CASSSSGTAVTGELFF,TGTGCCAGCAGCTCATCCGGGACGGCCGTCACCGGGGAGCTGTTTTTT
TRBV19,.,TRBJ1-1,.,CASTPPGNTEAFF,TGTGCCAGTACCCCCCCAGGGAACACTGAAGCTTTCTTT
TRBV6-5,.,TRBJ1-1,many,CASTQGSGSEAFF,TGTGCCAGCACCCAGGGTTCCGGTTCTGAAGCTTTCTTT
TRBV10-1,.,TRBJ2-3,many,CASTDNTDTQYF,TGCGCCAGCACCGACAACACAGATACGCAGTATTTT
TRBV7-2,.,TRBJ2-2,many,CASSLKAYPNTGELFF,TGTGCCAGCAGCTTAAAGGCCTACCCGAACACCGGGGAGCTGTTTTTT
TRBV12-3/TRBV12-4,.,TRBJ1-2,many,CASSLLRDYGYTF,TGTGCCAGCAGTTTACTGAGGGACTATGGCTACACCTTC
TRBV5-1,TRBD1,TRBJ2-3,.,CASSRNWGQNTDTQYF,TGCGCCAGCAGCCGAAACTGGGGACAGAACACAGATACGCAGTATTTT
TRBV12-3/TRBV12-4,.,TRBJ2-5,many,CASSLGGGRETQYF,TGTGCCAGCAGTCTAGGGGGGGGGCGGGAGACCCAGTACTTC
TRBV7-2,.,TRBJ1-2,.,CASSLALGQLPLYGYTF,TGTGCCAGCAGCTTAGCGCTCGGCCAACTTCCCCTCTATGGCTACACCTTC
TRBV29-1,TRBD1,TRBJ2-3,many,CSVGGFLQGAGGPSADTQYF,TGCAGCGTCGGTGGTTTCCTACAGGGGGCTGGCGGACCATCAGCAGATACGCAGTATTTT
TRBV5-1,.,TRBJ1-2,many,CASSPESDNYGYTF,TGCGCCAGCAGCCCTGAGTCAGATAACTATGGCTACACCTTC
TRBV5-8,TRBD1,TRBJ1-1,.,CASSLTGVDTEAFF,TGTGCCAGCAGCTTGACAGGGGTGGACACTGAAGCTTTCTTT
TRBV5-1,TRBD2,TRBJ2-7,many,CASSLGPSGRAPYEQYF,TGCGCCAGCAGCTTGGGGCCCAGCGGGAGGGCACCCTACGAGCAGTACTTC
TRBV10-3,TRBD2,TRBJ2-1,many,CATASSGSSYNEQFF,TGTGCCACCGCGTCTAGCGGGAGCTCCTACAATGAGCAGTTCTTC